This entry lists 27 T cell receptor beta chains sequenced from one sample in a study of identical twins. From the 5' RACE reads, TCRdb called clonotypes with MiXCR, one entry per CDR3 protein. The sample comprises 500,000 to 600,000 distinct CDR3 sequences, roughly a fifth of which are singletons, and 0.8% to 1% rests with the top ten. In addition, the sample was reused for a study of T cells expressing NK-cell markers.

The sequencing sample was made of CD4+ T cells sorted from blood. These receptors were obtained from a woman between 18 and 29 years old in good health.

This clonotype was found a few times. The genes are TRBV7-2 and TRBJ2-1, with 9 bases identical to TRBD2. The trim removed 4 bases at V and 5 bases at J, leaving 6 bases unmatched. Germline V gives CDR1 SGHTA, CDR2 FQGNSA. This CDR3 has 15 amino acids. The CDR3 loop is CASSSASGGNNEQFF. The CDR3 nucleotides read TGTGCCAGCAGCTCAGCCAGCGGGGGGAACAATGAGCAGTTCTTC. Full variable domain (missing parts from reference TRBV7-2 and TRBJ2-1): GAGVSQSPSNKVTEKGKDVELRCDPISGHTALYWYRQSLGQGLEFLIYFQGNSAPDKSGLPSDRFSAERTGGSVSTLTIQRTQQEDSAVYLCASSSASGGNNEQFFGPGTRLTVL.

This sequence joins TRBV20-1 and TRBJ2-7, with D possibly being TRBD2 (5 bases). The germline V gene has CDR1 DFQATT and CDR2 SNEGSKA (reference sequence). CDR3 length: 13 amino acids. V was cut by 5 bases and J by 6 bases, with 17 bases left in between. CDR3 coding DNA: TGCAGTGCTGTTCCCTTCACAGAGGGCGAGCAGTACTTC. It is translated as CSAVPFTEGEQYF.

This clonotype was detected only a few times. This chain uses TRBV21-1 with TRBJ2-7; the listed D gene, TRBD1, was not tested against the DNA. TRBV21-1 corresponds to a pseudogene. The CDR3 is made up of 18 amino acids. The CDR3 sequence: CASSFRPSQTGNPYEQYF. CDR3 sequence (DNA): TGTGCCAGCAGCTTTCGGCCCTCTCAGACAGGGAATCCCTACGAGCAGTACTTC.

This chain uses TRBV28 with TRBJ2-2; 7 bases fit TRBD2. With 5 bases clipped from V and 7 bases from J, the junction kept 1 base outside the gene matches. Germline V gives CDR1 MDHEN, CDR2 SYDVKM. The CDR3 length is 12 residues. CDR3 sequence reads: CASSRTSGELFF. CDR3 DNA: TGTGCCAGCAGTCGGACTAGCGGGGAGCTGTTTTTT.

This clonotype was seen more than once but under ten times. The chain uses TRBV6-2 or TRBV6-3 and TRBJ1-2; a possible D gene is TRBD1 (5 bases). The CDR3 is made up of 12 amino acids. V lost 2 bases, J lost 5 bases, and 6 bases lay in between. Germline V CDR1 and CDR2: MNHEY, SVGEGT. The CDR3 protein is CASSYGGYGYTF. In DNA, the CDR3 is TGTGCCAGCAGTTACGGGGGTTATGGCTACACCTTC.

This clonotype appeared a few times. The rearrangement links TRBV29-1 to TRBJ2-5; D gene unclear. The germline CDR1 and CDR2 sequences are SQVTM and ANQGSEA. CDR3 length equals 11 residues. Trimming removed 4 bases from V and 1 base from J, with 4 bases in between. The CDR3 DNA sequence: TGCAGCGTTGGAGGCCAAGAGACCCAGTACTTC. It yields the protein CSVGGQETQYF.

This chain uses TRBV5-1 with TRBJ1-1; no definite D call. The germline V gene has CDR1 SGHRS and CDR2 YFSETQ. The CDR3 loop spans 16 amino acids. Trimming cost V 0 bases and J 4 bases, with 16 bases left between them. The CDR3 loop reads CASSLVGSALGTEAFF. The DNA of the CDR3 is TGCGCCAGCAGCTTGGTTGGCAGTGCCTTGGGCACTGAAGCTTTCTTT. Using reference TRBV5-1 and TRBJ1-1 for the parts outside the CDR3, the full variable domain is KAGVTQTPRYLIKTRGQQVTLSCSPISGHRSVSWYQQTPGQGLQFLFEYFSETQRNKGNFPGRFSGRQFSNSRSEMNVSTLELGDSALYLCASSLVGSALGTEAFFGQGTRLTVV.

This clonotype was observed at least ten times. The J gene is TRBJ2-2, the V gene TRBV12-3 or TRBV12-4, with D unresolved. Trimming took 5 bases from V and 3 from J, leaving 4 bases between them. This CDR3 region has 12 residues. The CDR3 protein is CASSRDTGELFF. For the CDR3, the DNA is TGTGCCAGCAGTAGGGACACCGGGGAGCTGTTTTTT.

This clonotype was recorded a few times. The rearrangement uses TRBV7-2 and TRBJ2-3; D unresolved. CDR1 and CDR2 (germline): SGHTA, FQGNSA. Trimming took 3 bases from V and 7 from J, leaving 14 bases between them. The CDR3 length is 14 residues. The CDR3 spells CASSLSLAPHTQYF. The CDR3 DNA is TGTGCCAGCAGCTTGAGTCTGGCCCCACATACGCAGTATTTT.

The rearrangement joins TRBV6-6 to TRBJ2-2, with D possibly matching TRBD1 (5 bases). Germline-derived CDR1 and CDR2 are MNHNY and SVGAGI (reference sequence). V lost 5 bases, J lost 9 bases, and 13 bases lay in between. CDR3 length equals 13 residues. The DNA of the CDR3 is TGTGCCAGCAGTAAACAGGCCTCTTGGGAGCTGTTTTTT. Translating gives CASSKQASWELFF.

This chain uses TRBV5-5 with TRBJ2-7; no firm D call. CDR3 length: 15 amino acids. The V gene's germline CDR1 is SGHKS and CDR2 YYEKEE (reference sequence). Trimming removed 0 bases from V and 6 bases from J, with 16 bases in between. CDR3 in amino acids: CASSLEVGVLVEQYF. CDR3 nucleotide sequence: TGTGCCAGCAGCTTGGAAGTGGGTGTCTTGGTCGAGCAGTACTTC.

This chain uses TRBV20-1 with TRBJ2-1; the D gene is possibly TRBD2 (6 bases). The CDR3 consists of 14 residues. Trimming shortened V by 6 bases and J by 5 bases, and 17 bases separated the two germline ends. The germline V gene encodes CDR1 DFQATT and CDR2 SNEGSKA (reference sequence). For the CDR3, the DNA is TGCAGTGCCCATGCGGGGAGGCTAAACAATGAGCAGTTCTTC. It yields the protein CSAHAGRLNNEQFF.

This clonotype has a count of ten or more. The chain couples TRBV12-3 or TRBV12-4 to TRBJ1-5; D is possibly TRBD1 (5 bases). Trimming took 6 bases from V and 6 from J, leaving 15 bases between them. This CDR3 spans 14 amino acids. The CDR3 DNA follows: TGTGCCAGCAGGACAGACAATGGGGGTCAGCCCCAGCATTTT. This encodes CASRTDNGGQPQHF.

The rearrangement joins TRBV10-2 to TRBJ2-5, with TRBD2 matching over 7 bases. CDR1 WSHSY and CDR2 SAAADI come from the germline V gene. The CDR3 is made up of 14 amino acids. The junction had 16 bases not matched to a gene; V was cut back by 8 bases and J by 10 bases. CDR3 region: CASLSAGRSGSQYF. The CDR3, as DNA: TGCGCCAGCCTCTCAGCGGGGCGATCGGGGAGCCAGTACTTC.

The V call is TRBV6-5, the J call TRBJ2-1; the match to TRBD1 covers 7 bases. The V gene's germline CDR1 is MNHEY and CDR2 SVGAGI. V lost 0 bases to trimming and J lost 5 bases; unmatched junction nucleotides: 4. The CDR3 has 15 amino acids. CDR3 sequence reads: CASSYSTGYNNEQFF. The CDR3 DNA follows: TGTGCCAGCAGTTACTCGACAGGGTACAACAATGAGCAGTTCTTC.

The chain uses TRBV24-1 and TRBJ2-2; a weak D match, TRBD1 (5 bases). V was trimmed by 3 bases and J by 5 bases, leaving 12 bases between them. Germline loops: CDR1 KGHDR, CDR2 SFDVKD. The length of the CDR3 is 15 residues. In DNA form, the CDR3 reads TGTGCCACCAGTGATCCTGGGCAGGGAACCGGGGAGCTGTTTTTT. Translation gives CATSDPGQGTGELFF.

This clonotype was counted a few times. The V gene is TRBV7-2, the J gene TRBJ2-1, with D hard to call. The CDR3 covers 12 residues. Germline V gene sequence: CDR1 SGHTA, CDR2 FQGNSA. V was shortened by 3 bases and J by 10 bases, with 10 bases between the two germline ends. CDR3 region: CASSFLGVEQFF. The DNA for the CDR3 is TGTGCCAGCAGCTTCTTAGGCGTAGAGCAGTTCTTC.

This chain connects TRBV9 to TRBJ1-3, with D possibly matching TRBD1 (5 bases). The CDR3 length is 13 residues. V was clipped by 6 bases and J by 8 bases, with 15 bases between them. Per germline, CDR1 SGDLS and CDR2 YYNGEE. The CDR3 is CASNGPWGDTIYF. As DNA, the CDR3 is TGTGCCAGCAACGGCCCTTGGGGCGACACCATATATTTT.

The rearrangement uses TRBV18 and TRBJ2-2; D might be TRBD2 (6 bases). Germline CDR1 is KGHSH and CDR2 is LQKENI. The CDR3 loop spans 16 amino acids. Trimming stripped 1 base from V and 4 bases from J, with 13 bases between. CDR3 sequence (DNA): TGTGCCAGCTCACCACTCAGGCAGGGAGGCACCGGGGAGCTGTTTTTT. This translates into CASSPLRQGGTGELFF.

A few counts support this clonotype. This sequence joins TRBV7-6 and TRBJ2-1, with 8 bases aligning to TRBD1. V gave up 1 base and J gave up 7 bases; unmatched junction bases: 9. CDR1 and CDR2 (germline): SGHVS, FNYEAQ. The CDR3 runs 16 residues. The CDR3 DNA follows: TGTGCCAGCAGCTTAGTCGCGACAGGGGTGAGGAATGAGCAGTTCTTC. It translates to CASSLVATGVRNEQFF. Combining the CDR3 with reference TRBV7-6 and TRBJ2-1 gives the whole variable domain GAGVSQSPRYKVTKRGQDVALRCDPISGHVSLYWYRQALGQGPEFLTYFNYEAQQDKSGLPNDRFSAERPEGSISTLTIQRTEQRDSAMYRCASSLVATGVRNEQFFGPGTRLTVL.

The chain uses TRBV12-3 or TRBV12-4 and TRBJ1-1; D gene uncertain. V gave up 7 bases and J gave up 2 bases, with 14 bases separating them. This CDR3 has 14 amino acids. The CDR3 loop is CASKVDGYNTEAFF. As DNA, the CDR3 is TGTGCCAGCAAAGTAGACGGCTACAACACTGAAGCTTTCTTT.

The CDR3 loop reads CASRSDAFTDTQYF. DNA of the CDR3: TGTGCCAGCAGATCGGACGCATTCACAGATACGCAGTATTTT. The chain recombines TRBV7-9 with TRBJ2-3; D gene unclear. V was shortened by 6 bases and J by 2 bases, with 12 bases between the two germline ends. Looked up from germline, CDR1 is SEHNR and CDR2 is FQNEAQ (reference sequence). The length of the CDR3 is 14 residues.

This clonotype was counted between two and nine times. The chain uses TRBV28 and TRBJ2-7; TRBD2 matches 8 bases. Per the germline V gene, CDR1 is MDHEN and CDR2 is SYDVKM. Germline trimming cut 4 bases from V and 7 bases from J; bases unmatched to any gene: 12. This CDR3 spans 15 amino acids. CDR3 sequence: CASSSPSSGRGEQYF. The DNA for the CDR3 is TGTGCCAGCAGTTCCCCCAGCAGCGGGAGAGGAGAGCAGTACTTC.

There are many counts of this clonotype. V usage is TRBV12-3 or TRBV12-4 and J usage is TRBJ1-2; TRBD1 is a possible D gene (5 bases). The V end lost 6 bases, the J end lost 6 bases, and 11 bases lay between the germline ends. The CDR3 covers 12 residues. CDR3 nucleotides: TGTGCCAGCAGCCTGGGGGGTGATGGCTACACCTTC. Its translation: CASSLGGDGYTF.

V is TRBV12-3 or TRBV12-4 and J is TRBJ1-5, with a weak D call TRBD1 (6 bases). The CDR3 totals 17 residues. V was trimmed by 1 base and J by 0 bases, leaving 13 bases between them. The chain's CDR3 is CASSLGRTGTSNQPQHF. For the CDR3, the DNA is TGTGCCAGCAGTTTAGGCCGTACAGGGACTAGCAATCAGCCCCAGCATTTT.

The chain couples TRBV25-1 to TRBJ2-3; D may be TRBD1 (5 bases). The V end was cut by 7 bases, the J end by 2 bases, with 13 bases between. The CDR3 spans 14 residues. The V gene's germline CDR1 is MGHDK and CDR2 SYGVNS. Here the CDR3 DNA reads TGTGCCAGCACCAGAAGGGGATCCACAGATACGCAGTATTTT. Encoded protein: CASTRRGSTDTQYF.

The chain recombines TRBV29-1 with TRBJ2-5; 9 bases are a match to TRBD1. Germline V gene lookup returns CDR1 SQVTM and CDR2 ANQGSEA. The junction had 10 bases not matched to a gene; V was cut back by 1 base and J by 4 bases. The CDR3 consists of 16 residues. The CDR3 region has the DNA TGCAGCGTTGAAGTGGGGGGACAGGGAGGTGGAGAGACCCAGTACTTC. This translates into CSVEVGGQGGGETQYF.